Shown below are 32 T cell receptor beta chains from a single sample sequenced in a study of cytomegalovirus exposure and HLA in healthy donors. The primer mix had 60 Vbeta and 13 Jbeta primers. Repertoires were generated with immunoSEQ multiplex PCR, while TCRdb's copy carries only in-frame clones and drops some. Counted here are 95,000 to 110,000 clones, approximately 64% occurring once; the ten biggest clones make up 3% to 4%. The source material was PBMCs. The origin of the receptors is a woman between 50 and 59 years old in good health and CMV-seronegative.

This chain joins TRBV7-8 and TRBJ2-7; 14 bases map to TRBD2. V dropped 5 bases and J dropped 0; count of bases not matched to a gene: 9. Germline V gives CDR1 SGHVS, CDR2 FQNEAQ. The length of the CDR3 is 18 residues. The DNA of the CDR3 is TGTGCCAGCAGCCCAGGACTAGCGGGAGGAAAGAGCTCCTACGAGCAGTACTTC. Amino acid sequence: CASSPGLAGGKSSYEQYF. The full variable domain, with the rest looked up from reference TRBV7-8 and TRBJ2-7, is GAGVSQSPRYKVAKRGQDVALRCDPISGHVSLFWYQQALGQGPEFLTYFQNEAQLDKSGLPSDRFFAERPEGSVSTLKIQRTQQEDSAVYLCASSPGLAGGKSSYEQYFGPGTRLTVT.

The chain is built from TRBV29-1 and TRBJ1-2, with a tentative D call TRBD1 (5 bases). This CDR3 has 13 amino acids. In germline, CDR1 is SQVTM, CDR2 ANQGSEA. V was cut by 5 bases and J by 4 bases, with 14 bases left in between. CDR3 sequence reads: CSVLSGSSYGYTF. The CDR3 DNA reads TGCAGCGTTCTCTCAGGGTCTAGCTATGGCTACACCTTC.

The chain employs TRBV6-1 and TRBJ2-5; weak D call: TRBD1 (5 bases). Trimming removed 10 bases at V and 5 bases at J, with 5 bases between. The CDR3 has 9 residues. Germline CDR1 and CDR2: MNHNS and SASEGT. DNA for the CDR3: TGTGCCACAGGGGAGACCCAGTACTTC. The encoded protein is CATGETQYF.

The rearrangement uses TRBV4-3 and TRBJ2-1; 9 bases agree with TRBD2. Germline CDR1 and CDR2: LGHNA and YSLEER. Trimming took 5 bases from V and 3 from J; bases not matched to a gene: 11. The CDR3 loop spans 17 amino acids. The CDR3 DNA reads TGCGCCAGCAGCGACGATACCGGGACTAGCTTCTACAATGAGCAGTTCTTC. Its translation is CASSDDTGTSFYNEQFF.

This clone has more than one count but fewer than ten. The chain couples TRBV4-1 to TRBJ1-3; D perhaps matches TRBD1 (6 bases). The germline gives CDR1 MGHRA, CDR2 YSYEKL. The CDR3 sequence is 16 residues long. Trimming took 1 base from V and 4 from J, leaving 14 bases between them. The CDR3, as DNA: TGCGCCAGCAGCCAAGGCAGGGGTTATCGGGGAAACACCATATATTTT. Translating it yields CASSQGRGYRGNTIYF.

Only one count was recorded for this clone. The chain has TRBV19 and TRBJ2-3; tentatively, D is TRBD2 (5 bases). V gave up 6 bases and J gave up 0 bases, with 10 bases separating them. Per the germline V gene, CDR1 is LNHDA and CDR2 is SQIVND (reference sequence). This CDR3 region has 14 residues. CDR3 residues: CASRVSASTDTQYF. The DNA for the CDR3 is TGTGCCAGTAGGGTTAGCGCTAGCACAGATACGCAGTATTTT.

This clone has more than one count but fewer than ten. This chain uses TRBV5-5 with TRBJ2-5; tentative D call: TRBD1 (5 bases). The J call may be mistaken, given a closer DNA end match to TRBJ2-7. The CDR3 consists of 14 residues. Germline V lookup: CDR1 SGHKS, CDR2 YYEKEE (reference sequence). The CDR3 loop reads CASSLADSSYEQYF. CDR3 nucleotide sequence: TGTGCCAGCAGCTTGGCCGACAGCTCCTACGAGCAGTACTTC.

This clone was found a few times. This chain joins TRBV7-9 and TRBJ2-7, with a weak D call TRBD1 (5 bases). Germline V lookup: CDR1 SEHNR, CDR2 FQNEAQ (reference sequence). This CDR3 is 14 amino acids long. V was shortened by 5 bases and J by 2 bases, with 13 bases between the two germline ends. The CDR3 nucleotides are TGTGCCAGCAGCGGCTACAGGTCCGCCTACGAGCAGTACTTC. Translating it yields CASSGYRSAYEQYF.

V and J are TRBV11-2 and TRBJ1-2; 7 bases agree with TRBD1. The V and J ends lost 5 bases and 4 bases, in that order; junction bases with no gene match: 4. CDR1 is SGHAT, CDR2 FQNNGV, per germline. The CDR3 contains 13 residues. The CDR3 DNA is TGTGCCAGCAGCCGACAGGGTATCTATGGCTACACCTTC. Translated: CASSRQGIYGYTF.

The chain links TRBV29-1 to TRBJ2-7; 12 positions agree with TRBD1. The CDR3 covers 17 residues. Losses at the gene ends were 6 bases for V and 0 bases for J; bases not matched to a gene: 12. Germline CDR1 is SQVTM and CDR2 is ANQGSEA. DNA for the CDR3: TGCAGCGTGAGGGGGACAGGGGGCGGTAGGAGCTCCTACGAGCAGTACTTC. It translates to CSVRGTGGGRSSYEQYF.

This clone was found a few times. The J gene is TRBJ1-2, the V gene TRBV12-5; D uncertain. The germline V gene has CDR1 LGHNT and CDR2 FRNRAP. The CDR3 runs 15 residues. V shed 1 base and J shed 4 bases, with 13 bases lying between them. This CDR3 is CASGLAPTSSYGYTF. The CDR3 DNA sequence: TGTGCTAGTGGTTTGGCCCCGACTTCCAGCTATGGCTACACCTTC. The full variable domain, with the rest looked up from reference TRBV12-5 and TRBJ1-2, is DARVTQTPRHKVTEMGQEVTMRCQPILGHNTVFWYRQTMMQGLELLAYFRNRAPLDDSGMPKDRFSAEMPDATLATLKIQPSEPRDSAVYFCASGLAPTSSYGYTFGSGTRLTVV.

The chain employs TRBV2 and TRBJ1-6, with D tentatively TRBD1 (6 bases). The length of the CDR3 is 14 residues. V was clipped by 6 bases and J by 2 bases, with 8 bases between them. Germline V gives CDR1 SNHLY, CDR2 FYNNEI. CDR3 region: CASRGGTYNSPLHF. Written as DNA, the CDR3 is TGTGCCAGCAGAGGGGGTACCTATAATTCACCCCTCCACTTT.

V usage is TRBV19 and J usage is TRBJ2-3; a weak D match, TRBD1 (5 bases). Germline values: CDR1 LNHDA, CDR2 SQIVND (reference sequence). The CDR3 is 15 residues long. V lost 5 bases to trimming and J lost 5 bases, with 17 bases between them. The CDR3 DNA reads as TGTGCCAGTAGTTCTACAGGTAACCCAGGAGATACGCAGTATTTT. Encoded protein: CASSSTGNPGDTQYF.

Details on this clone: This CDR3 is also generated by other DNA sequences in the sample. The V call is TRBV6-6, the J call TRBJ2-1; D call uncertain. Trimming took 6 bases from V and 10 from J, leaving 13 bases between them. This CDR3 is built from 12 residues. From germline, CDR1 is MNHNY and CDR2 SVGAGI (reference sequence). In DNA form, the CDR3 reads TGTGCCAGCAGCAACCCTCCTCGGGAGCAGTTCTTC. Translating it yields CASSNPPREQFF.

By frequency in the sample, this clone is medium-sized. The rearrangement joins TRBV7-9 to TRBJ1-2; a possible D gene is TRBD1 (5 bases). Trimming took 3 bases from V and 8 from J, leaving 22 bases between them. The CDR3 extends over 16 amino acids. CDR1 SEHNR and CDR2 FQNEAQ come from the germline V gene (reference sequence). The CDR3 region is CASSFLHIRGVLGYTF. The CDR3 nucleotides are TGTGCCAGCAGCTTTTTGCATATTAGGGGTGTGCTGGGCTACACCTTC.

As DNA, the CDR3 is TGCAGTGCGGCGCCGGGAGCGGAAGCTTTCTTT. The encoded protein is CSAAPGAEAFF. The genes are TRBV20-1 and TRBJ1-1; D remains ambiguous. Trimming removed 6 bases at V and 8 bases at J, with 13 bases between. Looked up from germline, CDR1 is DFQATT and CDR2 is SNEGSKA (reference sequence). This CDR3 contains 11 residues.

This clone was detected once. The V gene is TRBV2, the J gene TRBJ1-4, with 7 bases identical to TRBD1. The V gene's germline CDR1 is SNHLY and CDR2 FYNNEI. J lost 4 bases, V lost 6 bases, and 8 bases had no gene match. The CDR3 has 15 residues. The CDR3 loop reads CASRTRDRVNEKLFF. CDR3 in DNA: TGTGCCAGCAGAACACGGGACAGAGTTAATGAAAAACTGTTTTTT.

The chain recombines TRBV4-1 with TRBJ1-2; D might be TRBD1 (6 bases). V gave up 0 bases and J gave up 0 bases, with 11 bases separating them. This CDR3 comprises 16 residues. The germline V gene encodes CDR1 MGHRA and CDR2 YSYEKL. Written as DNA, the CDR3 is TGCGCCAGCAGCCAAGATGCGGGGGCTGCTAACTATGGCTACACCTTC. Translation gives CASSQDAGAANYGYTF.

The gene calls are TRBV27 and TRBJ2-7; 10 nucleotides agree with TRBD1. The length of the CDR3 is 16 residues. The germline V gene encodes CDR1 MNHEY and CDR2 SMNVEV (reference sequence). J was trimmed by 2 bases and V by 1 base; bases with no gene match: 5. In nucleotides, the CDR3 is TGTGCCAGCAGTTTATACTACGGGACAGGGGCCTACGAGCAGTACTTC. Translated: CASSLYYGTGAYEQYF.

The J gene is TRBJ1-4, the V gene TRBV6-1, with D unresolved. Germline lookup yields CDR1 MNHNS and CDR2 SASEGT. CDR3 size: 14 residues. Trimming left V 1 base short and J 5 bases short, with 8 bases between. Here the CDR3 DNA reads TGTGCCAGCAGTGAAGACAGACTAAATGAAAAACTGTTTTTT. It specifies CASSEDRLNEKLFF.

This chain connects TRBV10-3 to TRBJ1-1, with D maybe TRBD1 (5 bases). With 0 bases removed from V and 3 bases from J, the gap between germline ends came to 14 bases. The germline CDR1 and CDR2 sequences are ENHRY and SYGVKD. The CDR3 is 16 amino acids. CDR3 nucleotides: TGTGCCATCAGTGAGTCGAGGACACTGTCCGACACTGAAGCTTTCTTT. This encodes CAISESRTLSDTEAFF.

This clone has more than one count but fewer than ten. The chain links TRBV4-2 to TRBJ1-2; the D is unclear. The V end was cut by 0 bases, the J end by 3 bases, with 5 bases between. In germline, CDR1 is LGHNA, CDR2 YNFKEQ. This CDR3 has 13 residues. In DNA form, the CDR3 reads TGTGCCAGCAGCCAAGAAAGCGACTATGGCTACACCTTC. The encoded protein is CASSQESDYGYTF.

The chain combines TRBV19 with TRBJ2-7; 7 bases agree with TRBD2. The CDR3 loop spans 15 amino acids. Trimming removed 10 bases from V and 7 bases from J; junction bases left unmatched: 19. Germline CDR1 is LNHDA and CDR2 is SQIVND (reference sequence). The CDR3: CATNKGWRECREQYF. CDR3 sequence (DNA): TGTGCCACCAACAAAGGGTGGCGGGAGTGTAGGGAGCAGTACTTC.

This clone was seen a handful of times. V gene TRBV10-1 combines with J gene TRBJ2-3; TRBD2 agrees at 8 bases. Germline CDR1 and CDR2: WNHNN and SYGVQD (reference sequence). V lost 6 bases and J lost 5; bases outside the gene matches: 7. The CDR3 spans 14 residues. The CDR3 reads CASSRSGGQDTQYF. The CDR3, as DNA: TGCGCCAGCAGCCGCAGCGGGGGCCAAGATACGCAGTATTTT.

The chain employs TRBV18 and TRBJ2-5; D might be TRBD2 (5 bases). The CDR3 sequence is 14 residues long. Trimming cost V 3 bases and J 5 bases, with 13 bases left between them. Germline values: CDR1 KGHSH, CDR2 LQKENI. The CDR3 region is CASSPTMPGETQYF. The CDR3, as DNA: TGTGCCAGCTCACCTACTATGCCGGGGGAGACCCAGTACTTC.

The chain uses TRBV7-3 and TRBJ2-5, with 9 positions matching TRBD2. CDR1 and CDR2 (germline): SGHTA, FQGTGA. This CDR3 has 16 residues. The V and J ends lost 1 base and 2 bases, in that order; junction bases with no gene match: 5. The DNA of the CDR3 is TGTGCCAGCAGCTTAAGACTAGCGGAACCTCAAGAGACCCAGTACTTC. Amino acid sequence: CASSLRLAEPQETQYF.

The CDR3 nucleotides read TGTGCCAGCTCACCACCCACTAGCGCGGATACGCAGTATTTT. It translates to CASSPPTSADTQYF. The J gene is TRBJ2-3, the V gene TRBV18; TRBD2 agrees at 7 bases. The CDR3 length is 14 residues. Per the germline V gene, CDR1 is KGHSH and CDR2 is LQKENI. V was clipped by 0 bases and J by 6 bases; unmatched bases: 3.

The chain has TRBV4-2 and TRBJ2-3, with D possibly being TRBD2 (5 bases). The CDR3 runs to 17 residues. Trimming shortened V by 1 base and J by 2 bases, and 16 bases separated the two germline ends. Looked up from germline, CDR1 is LGHNA and CDR2 is YNFKEQ. CDR3: CASSQGGVGFSTDTQYF. The CDR3 DNA reads TGTGCCAGCAGCCAAGGGGGAGTCGGTTTCTCCACAGATACGCAGTATTTT.

CDR3 region: CASSYRGFSDTQYF. In DNA, the CDR3 is TGTGCCAGCAGTTACAGGGGATTTTCCGATACGCAGTATTTT. The V call is TRBV27, the J call TRBJ2-3, with 7 bases identical to TRBD1. This CDR3 region has 14 residues. J lost 6 bases, V lost 4 bases, and 7 bases had no gene match. Germline V CDR1 and CDR2: MNHEY, SMNVEV (reference sequence).

The CDR3 region is CASRTWTPNYSPLHF. CDR3 coding DNA: TGTGCCAGCCGAACCTGGACACCCAATTATTCACCCCTCCACTTT. The gene calls are TRBV6-1 and TRBJ1-6; D may be TRBD1 (5 bases). The CDR3 covers 15 residues. Germline CDR1 reads MNHNS; CDR2 reads SASEGT. Trimming left V 8 bases short and J 8 bases short, with 19 bases between.

This chain uses TRBV6-1 with TRBJ2-3; 7 positions match TRBD2. Germline V gives CDR1 MNHNS, CDR2 SASEGT. J lost 0 bases, V lost 10 bases, and 7 bases had no gene match. The CDR3 runs 14 residues. The CDR3 protein is CATRDYRSTDTQYF. The DNA of the CDR3 is TGTGCCACCAGGGACTACCGGAGCACAGATACGCAGTATTTT.

The sample holds one count of this clone. This sequence joins TRBV16 and TRBJ2-1; 8 bases are shared with TRBD2. The trim removed 4 bases at V and 7 bases at J, leaving 9 bases unmatched. The germline gives CDR1 KGHSY, CDR2 FQNENV. There are 15 residues in the CDR3. CDR3: CASSPRGGLRNEQFF. The CDR3 DNA reads as TGTGCCAGCAGCCCACGGGGGGGTTTAAGAAATGAGCAGTTCTTC.